This T cell receptor (beta chain) was recorded in a study of shared clonotypes between healthy human individuals. Study-wide results and caveats: Specimens sampled were limited to blood, with tissue repertoires likely differing.

CDR1 SQVTM and CDR2 ANQGSEA come from the germline V gene. This CDR3 has 13 residues. Trimming left V 3 bases short and J 0 bases short, with 3 bases between. With respect to this clone: Its target is unknown. This sample includes further DNA sequences coding for the same CDR3.

DNA input for the unsorted PBMC replicate PCRs was about 280 ng, 30,000 or so T cell genomes. Produced via immunoSEQ multiplex PCR; TCRdb's table is partial and in-frame only. The table has some 490,000 clones, approximately 84% seen once; the top ten hold about an eighth. The sequencing sample was made of PBMCs. V gene TRBV29-1 combines with J gene TRBJ2-6; D gene uncertain. This TCR derives from a woman aged 40 to 50 in good health. Some clones in this sample may be carry-over from other donors' samples. The CDR3 DNA follows: TGCAGCGTTGATGGCTCTGGGGCCAACGTCCTGACTTTC. Amino acids: CSVDGSGANVLTF.